This T cell receptor (beta chain) was captured in a study of T cell changes during pregnancy in multiple sclerosis (dated by TCRdb to the late 2010s). Background for the entire study: The study looked at changes in the T cell repertoire across pregnancy in women with multiple sclerosis.

CDR1 and CDR2, per the germline V gene, are MDHEN and SYDVKM. Including the terminal cysteine and phenylalanine, the CDR3 comprises 15 residues. Solely the CDR3 DNA is kept, with 45 bases framed from the first base. V ends up 2 bases short and J 7 bases short, with an unmatched junction base count of 5. Libraries were made using the immunoSEQ multiplex PCR assay. The clones in this table, taken by TCRdb from immuneACCESS, are in-frame only. Not every clone is retained; where verified, under half of the shortfall comes from an unresolved V gene, and the cause of the rest is unknown. Across this sample there are 69,000 or so clones, with roughly 92% seen only once. The ten largest clones capture just under 2% of the sample. Details on this clone: Its cognate antigen has yet to be identified. No base-level quality is on record; no much larger clone is a single base apart.

This clonotype originated in a female donor in good health, enrolled as a control in a pregnancy study. The material sequenced was peripheral blood, taken in the third trimester of pregnancy. Recombination connected TRBV28 to TRBJ2-3; 11 junctional bases match TRBD2. CDR3 loop: CASSLTSGSVYTQYF. Read as DNA, the sequence is TGTGCCAGCAGTTTAACTAGCGGGAGCGTGTATACGCAGTATTTT.